These 32 T cell receptor beta chains were sequenced from one sample in a study of blood T cell repertoires in COVID-19. Profiling relied on immunoSEQ multiplex PCR, and the TCRdb table lists in-frame clones only, not all of them. This sample yields around 320,000 clones, of which almost 85% are seen a single time; 7.2% belongs to the top ten. The sequenced material came from peripheral blood. These receptors originate from a human donor in a cohort sampled during active COVID-19.

The chain links TRBV7-3 to TRBJ2-1, with D possibly matching TRBD2 (6 bases). This CDR3 spans 14 amino acids. V was shortened by 5 bases and J by 0 bases, with 8 bases between the two germline ends. CDR1 SGHTA and CDR2 FQGTGA come from the germline V gene. The DNA for the CDR3 is TGTGCCAGCAGCCCGGGACTCTCCTACAATGAGCAGTTCTTC. Translation: CASSPGLSYNEQFF.

This clone occurred once. The chain joins TRBV5-8 to TRBJ1-5; 10 bases line up with TRBD1. V was clipped by 4 bases and J by 3 bases; unmatched bases: 4. There are 15 residues in the CDR3. The germline V gene has CDR1 SGHTS and CDR2 YDEGEE. CDR3 coding DNA: TGTGCCAGCAGCCCCGGGACAGGGGTCAATCAGCCCCAGCATTTT. Translation gives CASSPGTGVNQPQHF.

The chain is built from TRBV2 and TRBJ2-1; 8 bases are shared with TRBD1. Germline-derived CDR1 and CDR2 are SNHLY and FYNNEI. Trimming cost V 5 bases and J 6 bases; bases outside gene matches: 6. CDR3 length: 14 residues. The CDR3 DNA reads TGTGCCAGCAGTCCTGGACAGGGAGGCAATGAGCAGTTCTTC. It encodes CASSPGQGGNEQFF.

The chain combines TRBV7-9 with TRBJ1-2, with 7 bases fitting TRBD1. The CDR3 has 15 amino acids. CDR1 is SEHNR, CDR2 FQNEAQ, per germline (reference sequence). The junction had 10 bases not matched to a gene; V was cut back by 5 bases and J by 4 bases. DNA of the CDR3: TGTGCCAGCAGCACCCCGACAGGGATTGGCTATGGCTACACCTTC. Amino acids: CASSTPTGIGYGYTF.

The chain combines TRBV2 with TRBJ1-3; D uncertain. Trimming shortened V by 8 bases and J by 3 bases, and 11 bases separated the two germline ends. CDR1 and CDR2 (germline): SNHLY, FYNNEI. CDR3 size: 13 residues. This CDR3 reads CASLRDFGNTIYF. CDR3 DNA: TGTGCCAGCTTAAGAGACTTTGGAAACACCATATATTTT.

The chain's CDR3 is CASSTRQGPRAFF. CDR3 DNA sequence: TGTGCCAGCAGTACCCGACAGGGGCCCAGAGCTTTCTTT. This chain joins TRBV2 and TRBJ1-1; 8 bases are shared with TRBD1. J gave up 10 bases and V 5 bases, and 9 bases lay outside the gene matches. This CDR3 has 13 amino acids. Germline CDR1 is SNHLY and CDR2 is FYNNEI.

The V call is TRBV19, the J call TRBJ2-6; TRBD1 aligns across 8 bases. There are 17 residues in the CDR3. Looked up from germline, CDR1 is LNHDA and CDR2 is SQIVND (reference sequence). V was pared by 3 bases and J by 3 bases, with 7 bases of the junction left unmatched. In nucleotides, the CDR3 is TGTGCCAGTAGTATCTGGACAGGGTCTATTGGGGCCAACGTCCTGACTTTC. Translation: CASSIWTGSIGANVLTF.

V usage is TRBV5-1 and J usage is TRBJ2-7; unclear D gene. Germline loops: CDR1 SGHRS, CDR2 YFSETQ. V shed 2 bases and J shed 0 bases, with 9 bases lying between them. There are 14 residues in the CDR3. In nucleotides, the CDR3 is TGCGCCAGCAGCTTCAGGTCGTCCTCCTACGAGCAGTACTTC. Residues: CASSFRSSSYEQYF.

The rearrangement links TRBV6-5 to TRBJ1-6; TRBD1 is a possible D gene (5 bases). CDR1 is MNHEY and CDR2 is SVGAGI in the germline V gene. Trimming cost V 5 bases and J 7 bases, with 9 bases left between them. CDR3 length: 13 amino acids. CDR3 bases: TGTGCCAGCAGTCTGACAGAGAATTCACCCCTCCACTTT. Amino acids: CASSLTENSPLHF.

The chain carries TRBV5-6 and TRBJ1-6; D perhaps matches TRBD1 (6 bases). The V and J ends lost 4 bases and 6 bases respectively, with 11 bases between them. Germline V gene lookup returns CDR1 SGHDT and CDR2 YYEEEE. The CDR3 covers 14 residues. The CDR3, as DNA: TGTGCCAGCAGCCAGGACAGCCTTAATTCACCCCTCCACTTT. Its protein is CASSQDSLNSPLHF.

This clone has more than one count but fewer than ten. J is TRBJ2-3 and V is TRBV7-9, with 7 bases lining up with TRBD2. Germline V CDR1 and CDR2: SEHNR, FQNEAQ (reference sequence). The CDR3 contains 14 residues. The J segment lost 8 bases and the V segment lost 4 bases, leaving 9 bases of the junction unmatched. CDR3 coding DNA: TGTGCCAGCAGCTACGGGACTAACGCCTTTACGCAGTATTTT. Its protein is CASSYGTNAFTQYF.

Concerning this clone: The junction departs from the called germline gene at one end, perhaps through a read error. The gene calls are TRBV11-2 and TRBJ2-7; D is unclear. Germline CDR1 is SGHAT and CDR2 is FQNNGV. This CDR3 region has 11 residues. CDR3 nucleotide sequence: TGTGCCAGCAGCTCGTCCTACGGGCAGTACTTC. It is translated as CASSSSYGQYF.

At least ten counts were recorded for this clone. The V and J genes are TRBV7-8 and TRBJ1-5, with TRBD1 identical over 7 bases. Germline lookup yields CDR1 SGHVS and CDR2 FQNEAQ. V lost 5 bases and J lost 1; bases outside the gene matches: 11. This CDR3 contains 17 residues. The CDR3 protein is CASSPRRTGVSNQPQHF. CDR3 nucleotide sequence: TGTGCCAGCAGCCCGCGGAGAACAGGGGTGAGCAATCAGCCCCAGCATTTT.

The CDR3 region is CASSKADRSGSPLHF. In nucleotides, the CDR3 is TGTGCCAGCAGCAAAGCCGACAGGTCGGGCTCACCCCTCCACTTT. The genes are TRBV5-6 and TRBJ1-6, with a possible D match to TRBD1 (6 bases). This CDR3 contains 15 residues. The V gene lost 4 bases and the J gene lost 10 bases, with 18 bases spanning the gap. The germline V gene has CDR1 SGHDT and CDR2 YYEEEE.

The chain carries TRBV6-1 and TRBJ2-5; D unclear. The CDR3 consists of 12 residues. CDR1 is MNHNS, CDR2 SASEGT, per germline. V dropped 2 bases and J dropped 5 bases, with 6 bases sitting between them. DNA of the CDR3: TGTGCCAGCAGTGAACGCCGGGAGACCCAGTACTTC. This encodes CASSERRETQYF.

This chain connects TRBV6-2 or TRBV6-3 to TRBJ2-2, with D perhaps given as TRBD1 or TRBD2 (5 bases each). The V gene lost 6 bases and the J gene lost 0 bases, with 17 bases spanning the gap. Looked up from germline, CDR1 is MNHEY and CDR2 is SVGEGT. This CDR3 region has 17 residues. CDR3 protein: CASSRGLHRSNTGELFF. CDR3 DNA sequence: TGTGCCAGCAGCCGGGGCCTACACAGATCGAACACCGGGGAGCTGTTTTTT.

This chain connects TRBV2 to TRBJ2-7; no firm D call. The CDR3 spans 12 residues. Germline CDR1 SNHLY, CDR2 FYNNEI. Trimming took off 6 bases at V and 7 bases at J, with 13 bases between the two ends. CDR3 amino acids: CASRNGPWEQYF. CDR3 nucleotide sequence: TGTGCCAGCAGAAATGGGCCTTGGGAGCAGTACTTC. The full variable domain, rest sourced from reference TRBV2 and TRBJ2-7, is EPEVTQTPSHQVTQMGQEVILRCVPISNHLYFYWYRQILGQKVEFLVSFYNNEISEKSEIFDDQFSVERPDGSNFTLKIRSTKLEDSAMYFCASRNGPWEQYFGPGTRLTVT.

J is TRBJ2-7 and V is TRBV20-1; D is unclear. Germline lookup yields CDR1 DFQATT and CDR2 SNEGSKA (reference sequence). The V and J ends lost 3 bases and 3 bases respectively, with 9 bases between them. The CDR3 has 12 amino acids. In nucleotides, the CDR3 is TGCAGTGCTAGTCCTTTCAGCTACGAGCAGTACTTC. Translation gives CSASPFSYEQYF.

V usage is TRBV5-1 and J usage is TRBJ1-1; D is ambiguous. Trimming shortened V by 3 bases and J by 0 bases, and 9 bases separated the two germline ends. This CDR3 region has 14 residues. Germline V gives CDR1 SGHRS, CDR2 YFSETQ. CDR3 DNA sequence: TGCGCCAGCAGCTCTGCAGGAATGAACACTGAAGCTTTCTTT. It yields the protein CASSSAGMNTEAFF.

The sample holds a few counts of this clone. The V and J genes are TRBV4-2 and TRBJ1-6; 9 nucleotides agree with TRBD1. CDR1 and CDR2 (germline): LGHNA, YNFKEQ. V shed 0 bases and J 10 bases; nucleotides not matched to a gene: 13. CDR3 length: 18 amino acids. CDR3 amino acids: CASSQDSPAGTGNSPLHF. In DNA form, the CDR3 reads TGTGCCAGCAGCCAAGATTCACCAGCCGGGACAGGGAACTCACCCCTCCACTTT.

This clone occurred many times. The V and J genes are TRBV20-1 and TRBJ2-7, with D possibly being TRBD2 (5 bases). This CDR3 is built from 11 residues. V lost 7 bases, J lost 7 bases, and 14 bases lay in between. Germline V gene lookup returns CDR1 DFQATT and CDR2 SNEGSKA (reference sequence). The CDR3 here is CSVRSSGEQYF. CDR3 nucleotide sequence: TGCAGTGTTCGATCGTCGGGAGAGCAGTACTTC.

The rearrangement links TRBV5-4 to TRBJ1-6; D is uncertain. This CDR3 region has 15 residues. Trimming stripped 4 bases from V and 7 bases from J, with 15 bases between. CDR1 is SGHNT, CDR2 YYREEE, per germline (reference sequence). The CDR3, as DNA: TGTGCCAGCAGCCTTTCCGGGGTCTCAAATTCACCCCTCCACTTT. It specifies CASSLSGVSNSPLHF.

The chain combines TRBV6-5 with TRBJ1-5; no definite D call. V was shortened by 0 bases and J by 9 bases, with 15 bases between the two germline ends. This CDR3 region has 15 residues. The V gene's germline CDR1 is MNHEY and CDR2 SVGAGI. DNA for the CDR3: TGTGCCAGCAGTTACTCGGAGAAATCAGCGTGGCCCCAGCATTTT. It translates to CASSYSEKSAWPQHF.

The CDR3 nucleotides are TGTGCCAGCAGCCCAGGGACAGGGGACACTGAAGCTTTCTTT. Its protein product is CASSPGTGDTEAFF. The chain recombines TRBV11-3 with TRBJ1-1, with 10 bases lining up with TRBD1. Trimming took 5 bases from V and 3 from J; bases not matched to a gene: 3. Germline CDR1 is SGHNT and CDR2 is YENEEA. This CDR3 spans 14 amino acids.

The genes are TRBV10-3 and TRBJ2-2, with D possibly being TRBD2 (5 bases). CDR3 length equals 12 residues. Germline assignment: CDR1 ENHRY and CDR2 SYGVKD. Trimming pared 7 bases from V and 5 bases from J, leaving 8 bases between. The CDR3 sequence: CAINGETGELFF. The CDR3 DNA follows: TGTGCCATCAACGGGGAAACCGGGGAGCTGTTTTTT.

This sequence joins TRBV10-3 and TRBJ2-7; 10 bases match TRBD2. CDR3 length: 15 amino acids. Germline CDR1 reads ENHRY; CDR2 reads SYGVKD. The junction had 7 bases not matched to a gene; V was cut back by 5 bases and J by 3 bases. This CDR3 is CAISLGKRGGYEQYF. Written as DNA, the CDR3 is TGTGCCATCAGTCTCGGGAAGCGGGGGGGCTACGAGCAGTACTTC.

The CDR3 DNA is TGCGCCAGCAGCTTGGCCGAGCCGGAGGAGCAGTACTTC. It specifies CASSLAEPEEQYF. This chain uses TRBV5-1 with TRBJ2-7; no clear D gene. The CDR3 consists of 13 residues. Trimming removed 0 bases at V and 7 bases at J, with 11 bases between. Per germline, CDR1 SGHRS and CDR2 YFSETQ.

This chain joins TRBV5-6 and TRBJ1-2; a weak D match, TRBD1 (5 bases). The CDR3 runs to 16 residues. V gave up 4 bases and J gave up 7 bases, with 23 bases separating them. Germline V gene lookup returns CDR1 SGHDT and CDR2 YYEEEE. CDR3 coding DNA: TGTGCCAGCAGCCACAGGCGTGGGTGGGGGGACGGTGGCTACACCTTC. Encoded protein: CASSHRRGWGDGGYTF.

This clone was recorded only once. The V call is TRBV20-1, the J call TRBJ1-2; the D is unclear. From germline, CDR1 is DFQATT and CDR2 SNEGSKA (reference sequence). V lost 3 bases and J 7 bases, leaving 12 bases between the germline ends. This CDR3 comprises 12 residues. CDR3 sequence: CSASSRSGGYTF. CDR3 coding DNA: TGCAGTGCTAGTTCCCGGTCGGGTGGCTACACCTTC.

This chain joins TRBV5-4 and TRBJ2-4; perhaps TRBD2 as D (6 bases). This CDR3 contains 15 residues. Trimming stripped 0 bases from V and 0 bases from J, with 7 bases between. The germline V gene encodes CDR1 SGHNT and CDR2 YYREEE (reference sequence). CDR3 nucleotides: TGTGCCAGCAGCTTGGACGGGGGAGCCAAAAACATTCAGTACTTC. It translates to CASSLDGGAKNIQYF.

The CDR3 here is CASSSGGPPEAFF. The CDR3, as DNA: TGTGCCAGCAGCTCGGGGGGGCCTCCTGAAGCTTTCTTT. The V gene is TRBV5-6, the J gene TRBJ1-1, with D possibly being TRBD1 (6 bases). The germline CDR1 and CDR2 sequences are SGHDT and YYEEEE. The V end was cut by 3 bases, the J end by 6 bases, with 12 bases between. The length of the CDR3 is 13 residues.

The chain is built from TRBV12-3 or TRBV12-4 and TRBJ2-1, with D tentatively TRBD2 (6 bases). Trimming cost V 6 bases and J 8 bases, with 8 bases left between them. The CDR3 has 11 amino acids. CDR3 bases: TGTGCCAGCAGACTAGCCGATGAGCAGTTCTTC. Its translation is CASRLADEQFF.